These 9 T cell receptor beta chains were sequenced from one sample in a study of blood T cell repertoires in COVID-19. Data came from immunoSEQ multiplex PCR; TCRdb stores just in-frame clones and leaves some out. The data hold 20,000 to 25,000 clones, with about 76% observed a single time. The sequencing input was peripheral blood. The receptor set was obtained from an older man with acute or convalescent COVID-19.

The V call is TRBV19, the J call TRBJ1-1; D is ambiguous. Trimming stripped 7 bases from V and 1 base from J, with 4 bases between. The germline V gene has CDR1 LNHDA and CDR2 SQIVND (reference sequence). This CDR3 is built from 11 residues. The CDR3 here is CASTGNTEAFF. CDR3 DNA: TGTGCCAGTACGGGGAACACTGAAGCTTTCTTT.

The V and J genes are TRBV4-3 and TRBJ2-1, with a possible D match to TRBD2 (6 bases). Germline V CDR1 and CDR2: LGHNA, YSLEER. This CDR3 has 17 residues. V lost 0 bases and J 7 bases, leaving 19 bases between the germline ends. The CDR3 DNA follows: TGCGCCAGCAGCCAAGACGGGGTGGGCCCCCGGGGGAATGAGCAGTTCTTC. The encoded protein is CASSQDGVGPRGNEQFF.

This rearrangement joins TRBV7-2 to TRBJ1-5; 8 bases are shared with TRBD1. Germline lookup yields CDR1 SGHTA and CDR2 FQGNSA. The CDR3 has 13 residues. Trimming removed 5 bases from V and 6 bases from J; junction bases left unmatched: 3. This CDR3 reads CASSPGGGQPQHF. DNA for the CDR3: TGTGCCAGCAGCCCAGGGGGCGGTCAGCCCCAGCATTTT.

This clone has a single count. The chain uses TRBV27 and TRBJ2-5, with 7 bases that match TRBD1. The CDR3 has 14 amino acids. V lost 8 bases to trimming and J lost 2 bases; unmatched junction nucleotides: 8. Germline-derived CDR1 and CDR2 are MNHEY and SMNVEV (reference sequence). DNA of the CDR3: TGTGCCAGCGGATTCCGCAGGGGGCAAGAGACCCAGTACTTC. It encodes CASGFRRGQETQYF.

The chain has TRBV7-3 and TRBJ2-6, with D possibly TRBD2 on 5 matching bases. The V end lost 5 bases, the J end lost 2 bases, and 13 bases lay between the germline ends. Germline V CDR1 and CDR2: SGHTA, FQGTGA. This CDR3 has 16 amino acids. The DNA of the CDR3 is TGTGCCAGCAGCCCGAGAACGGGGACTGGGGCCAACGTCCTGACTTTC. It codes for CASSPRTGTGANVLTF. Variable domain in full (rest from reference TRBV7-3 and TRBJ2-6): GAGVSQTPSNKVTEKGKYVELRCDPISGHTALYWYRQSLGQGPEFLIYFQGTGAADDSGLPNDRFFAVRPEGSVSTLKIQRTERGDSAVYLCASSPRTGTGANVLTFGAGSRLTVL.

This rearrangement joins TRBV14 to TRBJ2-1; D possibly corresponds to TRBD1 (6 bases). This CDR3 comprises 16 residues. Trimming shortened V by 0 bases and J by 3 bases, and 12 bases separated the two germline ends. In germline, CDR1 is SGHDN, CDR2 FVKESK. The CDR3 sequence: CASSQDMGANYNEQFF. The DNA for the CDR3 is TGTGCCAGCAGCCAAGATATGGGGGCTAACTACAATGAGCAGTTCTTC.

This clone was seen a handful of times. The J gene is TRBJ1-1, the V gene TRBV9, with D uncertain. From germline, CDR1 is SGDLS and CDR2 YYNGEE. V was clipped by 4 bases and J by 8 bases, with 18 bases between them. The CDR3 contains 14 residues. The chain's CDR3 is CASSIPGGGAEAFF. DNA for the CDR3: TGTGCCAGCAGCATCCCGGGAGGTGGAGCCGAAGCTTTCTTT. The variable domain in full, with the rest retrieved from reference TRBV9 and TRBJ1-1, is DSGVTQTPKHLITATGQRVTLRCSPRSGDLSVYWYQQSLDQGLQFLIQYYNGEERAKGNILERFSAQQFPDLHSELNLSSLELGDSALYFCASSIPGGGAEAFFGQGTRLTVV.

V and J are TRBV6-5 and TRBJ1-5, with TRBD1 identical over 7 bases. Germline values: CDR1 MNHEY, CDR2 SVGAGI. This CDR3 is built from 16 residues. J lost 4 bases, V lost 4 bases, and 10 bases had no gene match. CDR3 protein: CASSSSSGGWNQPQHF. CDR3 coding DNA: TGTGCCAGCAGTTCTAGTTCAGGGGGATGGAATCAGCCCCAGCATTTT.

The chain carries TRBV7-2 and TRBJ2-7; TRBD1 matches at 7 bases. This CDR3 has 16 residues. CDR1 is SGHTA, CDR2 FQGNSA, per germline. V lost 0 bases, J lost 3 bases, and 8 bases stayed unmatched. CDR3 nucleotides: TGTGCCAGCAGCTTAGCAGGGGACAGCAGATACTACGAGCAGTACTTC. This gives the protein CASSLAGDSRYYEQYF.